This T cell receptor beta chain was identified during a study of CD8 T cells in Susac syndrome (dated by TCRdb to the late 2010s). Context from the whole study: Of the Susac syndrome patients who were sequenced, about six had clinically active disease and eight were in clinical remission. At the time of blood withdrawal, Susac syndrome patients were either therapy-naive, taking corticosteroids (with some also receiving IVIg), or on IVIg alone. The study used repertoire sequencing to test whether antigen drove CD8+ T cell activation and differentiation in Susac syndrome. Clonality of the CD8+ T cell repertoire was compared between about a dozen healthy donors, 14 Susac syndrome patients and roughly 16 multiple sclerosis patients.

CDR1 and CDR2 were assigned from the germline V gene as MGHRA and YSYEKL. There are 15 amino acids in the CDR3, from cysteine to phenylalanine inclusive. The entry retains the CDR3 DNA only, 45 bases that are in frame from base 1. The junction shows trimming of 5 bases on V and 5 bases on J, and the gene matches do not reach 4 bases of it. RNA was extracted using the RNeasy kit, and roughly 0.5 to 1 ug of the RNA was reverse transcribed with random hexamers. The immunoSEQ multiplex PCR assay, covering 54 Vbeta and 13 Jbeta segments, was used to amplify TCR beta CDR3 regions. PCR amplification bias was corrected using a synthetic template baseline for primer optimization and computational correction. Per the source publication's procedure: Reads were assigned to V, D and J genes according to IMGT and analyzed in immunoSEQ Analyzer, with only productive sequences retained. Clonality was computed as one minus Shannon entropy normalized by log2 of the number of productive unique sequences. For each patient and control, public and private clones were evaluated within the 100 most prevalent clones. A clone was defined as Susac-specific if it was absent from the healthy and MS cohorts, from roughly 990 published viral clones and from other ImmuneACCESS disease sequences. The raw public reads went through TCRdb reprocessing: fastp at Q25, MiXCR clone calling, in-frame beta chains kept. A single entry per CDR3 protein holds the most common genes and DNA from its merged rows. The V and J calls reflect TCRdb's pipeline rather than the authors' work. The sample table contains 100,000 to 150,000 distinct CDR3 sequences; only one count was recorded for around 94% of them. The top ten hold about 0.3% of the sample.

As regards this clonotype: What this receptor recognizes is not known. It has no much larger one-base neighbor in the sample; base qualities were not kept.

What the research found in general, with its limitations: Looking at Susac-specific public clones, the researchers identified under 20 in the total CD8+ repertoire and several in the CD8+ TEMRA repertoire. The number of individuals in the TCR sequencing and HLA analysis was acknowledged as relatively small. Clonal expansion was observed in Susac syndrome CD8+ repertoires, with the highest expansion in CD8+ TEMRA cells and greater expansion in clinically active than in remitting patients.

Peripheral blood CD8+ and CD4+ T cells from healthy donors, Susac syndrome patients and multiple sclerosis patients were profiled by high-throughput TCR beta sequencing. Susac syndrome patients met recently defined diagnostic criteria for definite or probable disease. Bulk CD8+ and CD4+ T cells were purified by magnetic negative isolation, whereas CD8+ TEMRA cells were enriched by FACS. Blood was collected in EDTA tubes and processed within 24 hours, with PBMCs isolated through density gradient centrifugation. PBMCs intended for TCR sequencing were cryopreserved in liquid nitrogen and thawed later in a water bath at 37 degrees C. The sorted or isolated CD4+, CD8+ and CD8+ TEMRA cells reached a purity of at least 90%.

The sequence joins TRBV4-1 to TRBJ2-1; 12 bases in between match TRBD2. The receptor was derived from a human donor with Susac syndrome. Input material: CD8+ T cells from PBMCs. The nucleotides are TGCGCCAGCAGCGGACGGACTAGCGGGGACAATGAGCAGTTCTTC. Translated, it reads CASSGRTSGDNEQFF.